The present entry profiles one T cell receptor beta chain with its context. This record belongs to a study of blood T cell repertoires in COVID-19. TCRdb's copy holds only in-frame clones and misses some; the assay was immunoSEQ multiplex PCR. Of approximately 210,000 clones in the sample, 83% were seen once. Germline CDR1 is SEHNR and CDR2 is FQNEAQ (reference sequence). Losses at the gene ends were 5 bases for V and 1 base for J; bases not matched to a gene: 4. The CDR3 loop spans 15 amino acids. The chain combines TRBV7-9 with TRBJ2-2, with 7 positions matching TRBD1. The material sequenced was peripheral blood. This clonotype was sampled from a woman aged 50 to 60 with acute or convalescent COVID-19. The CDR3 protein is CASSPDRVNTGELFF. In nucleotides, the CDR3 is TGTGCCAGCAGCCCCGACAGGGTGAACACCGGGGAGCTGTTTTTT.